This T cell receptor beta chain was sequenced for a study of blood T cells in healthy people across ages. General observations from the study: Versus aged donors, long-lived donors had higher diversity and more naive CD4+ cells.

Then a second PCR, running about 6 to 12 cycles, was carried out with a sample-barcoded 5' primer and a J-beta primer mix. Each CDR3 protein gets one entry after TCRdb re-called the 5' RACE reads with MiXCR. The sample gives 1.5 million to 2 million distinct CDR3 sequences, around 50% of which show up once; more than 2% is in the top ten. Healthy Caucasians from Russia aged about 6 to 100 served as donors. Germline CDR1 is MNHEY and CDR2 is SVGEGT. CDR3 length: 15 residues. Trimming removed 6 bases from V and 0 bases from J, with 12 bases in between. In the case of this clonotype: Its antigen is as yet unknown.

The material sequenced was blood. V is TRBV6-2 or TRBV6-3 and J is TRBJ2-1; D ambiguous. The clonotype comes from a woman in her forties in good health. The CDR3 spells CASSPSAHSYNEQFF. CDR3 DNA sequence: TGTGCCAGCAGCCCCTCAGCCCACTCCTACAATGAGCAGTTCTTC.